These 21 T cell receptor beta chains originate from one sample sequenced in a study of graft-versus-host responses after intestinal transplantation. Only in-frame clones appear in the TCRdb table, and some are missing; sequencing was by immunoSEQ multiplex PCR. The repertoire holds about 54,000 clones, with more than 80% as singletons. The sequences come from PBMCs, collected 650 to 670 days after intestinal transplant. Source of these receptors: a human patient who received an intestinal transplant, so some T cells may come from the graft donor.

The chain joins TRBV15 to TRBJ2-1; no clear D. V shed 3 bases and J shed 0 bases, with 15 bases lying between them. The V gene's germline CDR1 is LNHNV and CDR2 YYDKDF (reference sequence). There are 17 residues in the CDR3. The CDR3 loop reads CATSSPSSGYSYNEQFF. CDR3 in DNA: TGTGCCACCAGCAGCCCCTCTTCAGGTTACTCCTACAATGAGCAGTTCTTC.

This clone appeared once. The chain links TRBV27 to TRBJ2-7; 8 bases are shared with TRBD1. After removal of 8 bases from V and 3 bases from J, the junction contained 12 bases not matched to a gene. CDR3 length: 15 residues. Germline V gene data show CDR1 as MNHEY and CDR2 as SMNVEV (reference sequence). CDR3 amino acids: CASLPRGRMSYEQYF. CDR3 DNA: TGTGCCAGCCTCCCCAGGGGGCGAATGAGCTACGAGCAGTACTTC.

The CDR3 region has the DNA TGTGCCAGCAGCTTAGGGGTAGGGCCGGAGCCCCAGCATTTT. Encoded protein: CASSLGVGPEPQHF. The chain uses TRBV7-9 and TRBJ1-5; D gene uncertain. The germline V gene has CDR1 SEHNR and CDR2 FQNEAQ (reference sequence). The CDR3 runs 14 residues. Trimming stripped 1 base from V and 8 bases from J, with 12 bases between.

The rearrangement joins TRBV21-1 to TRBJ2-3. TRBV21-1 is assigned pseudogene status. The CDR3 contains 13 residues. The CDR3 region has the DNA TGTGCCAGCAGCAAATACGGCACAGATACGCAGTATTTT. Amino acid sequence: CASSKYGTDTQYF.

This clone has a single count. The rearrangement joins TRBV6-1 to TRBJ1-2, with TRBD1 identical over 8 bases. In germline, CDR1 is MNHNS, CDR2 SASEGT. This CDR3 has 13 residues. V lost 6 bases to trimming and J lost 8 bases; unmatched junction nucleotides: 8. In nucleotides, the CDR3 is TGTGCCAGCAGATACCAGGGGGCGCGAGGCTACACCTTC. Its protein product is CASRYQGARGYTF.

Comment on this clone: Other DNA sequences within the sample encode an identical CDR3. This chain connects TRBV29-1 to TRBJ2-1; 13 nucleotides match TRBD2. Germline V gene data show CDR1 as SQVTM and CDR2 as ANQGSEA. The CDR3 has 14 residues. Trimming at V came to 4 bases and at J to 3 bases, leaving 0 bases not matched to a gene. The DNA of the CDR3 is TGCAGCGTTGGACTAGCGGGGGGCTACAATGAGCAGTTCTTC. Amino acids: CSVGLAGGYNEQFF.

This clone was counted a single time. The chain combines TRBV6-5 with TRBJ2-7; 7 bases fit TRBD2. V was clipped by 3 bases and J by 6 bases; unmatched bases: 2. Germline V gives CDR1 MNHEY, CDR2 SVGAGI. The CDR3 is 12 residues long. CDR3 coding DNA: TGTGCCAGCAGTTATGGGGGGGGCGAGCAGTACTTC. Protein product: CASSYGGGEQYF.

This clone has only one observation. This sequence joins TRBV9 and TRBJ2-5; 8 bases align to TRBD2. Germline CDR1 is SGDLS and CDR2 is YYNGEE. The CDR3 totals 15 residues. The trim removed 2 bases at V and 5 bases at J, leaving 8 bases unmatched. The DNA of the CDR3 is TGTGCCAGCAGCGTGGGCGGGGGGATGCGGGAGACCCAGTACTTC. Translated, it gives CASSVGGGMRETQYF. The full variable domain, with the rest looked up from reference TRBV9 and TRBJ2-5, is DSGVTQTPKHLITATGQRVTLRCSPRSGDLSVYWYQQSLDQGLQFLIQYYNGEERAKGNILERFSAQQFPDLHSELNLSSLELGDSALYFCASSVGGGMRETQYFGPGTRLLVL.

This clone occurred once. V gene TRBV9 combines with J gene TRBJ2-7; maybe TRBD1 (5 bases). CDR3 size: 15 residues. Germline V lookup: CDR1 SGDLS, CDR2 YYNGEE. Trimming left V 0 bases short and J 2 bases short, with 12 bases between. As DNA, the CDR3 is TGTGCCAGCAGCGTAGGGGTGACAGTGCCCTACGAGCAGTACTTC. Encoded protein: CASSVGVTVPYEQYF.

The V call is TRBV18, the J call TRBJ1-5; D gene uncertain. Trimming stripped 6 bases from V and 5 bases from J, with 20 bases between. CDR3 length: 16 residues. Germline lookup yields CDR1 KGHSH and CDR2 LQKENI. The CDR3 is CASSQYSGGNYQPQHF. DNA for the CDR3: TGTGCCAGCTCCCAATATTCGGGCGGGAATTATCAGCCCCAGCATTTT.

The CDR3 is CASSLEAFTAFF. CDR3 nucleotide sequence: TGTGCCAGCAGCTTAGAGGCCTTCACGGCTTTCTTT. The V and J genes are TRBV11-2 and TRBJ1-1; D not certain. The V end lost 0 bases, the J end lost 11 bases, and 10 bases lay between the germline ends. The CDR3 sequence is 12 residues long. Germline CDR1 reads SGHAT; CDR2 reads FQNNGV.

This rearrangement joins TRBV6-4 to TRBJ2-3, with 11 bases identical to TRBD2. From germline, CDR1 is MRHNA and CDR2 SNTAGT. Trimming cost V 4 bases and J 4 bases; bases outside gene matches: 4. CDR3 length: 15 residues. The CDR3 DNA reads as TGTGCCAGCAGTGCCACTAGCGGGGGTTCAGATACGCAGTATTTT. The encoded protein is CASSATSGGSDTQYF.

The V gene is TRBV25-1, the J gene TRBJ2-7, with TRBD1 identical over 7 bases. CDR1 and CDR2 (germline): MGHDK, SYGVNS. The length of the CDR3 is 16 residues. The V gene end was trimmed by 1 base and the J gene end by 0 bases; junction bases not matched to a gene: 6. Here the CDR3 reads CASSESGQPSSYEQYF. CDR3 DNA sequence: TGTGCCAGCAGTGAATCGGGACAGCCCAGCTCCTACGAGCAGTACTTC.

This sequence joins TRBV7-8 and TRBJ2-3; D may be TRBD2 (6 bases). Trimming took 5 bases from V and 7 from J, leaving 19 bases between them. The CDR3 runs to 15 residues. Per germline, CDR1 SGHVS and CDR2 FQNEAQ. CDR3 in DNA: TGTGCCAGCAGCCCAGCCCGACTAGGACGTCATACGCAGTATTTT. It encodes CASSPARLGRHTQYF.

The genes are TRBV5-1 and TRBJ2-1; D perhaps matches TRBD1 (5 bases). Germline V lookup: CDR1 SGHRS, CDR2 YFSETQ. V was pared by 7 bases and J by 0 bases, with 17 bases between. The CDR3 extends over 16 amino acids. CDR3 in DNA: TGCGCCAGCCACCAAAGGGGTTCTGGCTCCTACAATGAGCAGTTCTTC. It yields the protein CASHQRGSGSYNEQFF.

This chain joins TRBV5-1 and TRBJ2-6; unclear D gene. The V end was cut by 4 bases, the J end by 0 bases, with 8 bases between. Germline-derived CDR1 and CDR2 are SGHRS and YFSETQ. This CDR3 is 15 amino acids long. The CDR3 here is CASSQQLSGANVLTF. In DNA, the CDR3 is TGCGCCAGCAGCCAACAGCTCTCTGGGGCCAACGTCCTGACTTTC.

J is TRBJ1-2 and V is TRBV30; maybe TRBD1 (5 bases). V lost 2 bases, J lost 4 bases, and 11 bases lay in between. The length of the CDR3 is 13 residues. The germline CDR1 and CDR2 sequences are GTSNPN and SVGIG (reference sequence). DNA of the CDR3: TGTGCCTGGAGTCCCGACAGCTCCTATGGCTACACCTTC. Protein sequence: CAWSPDSSYGYTF.

The V gene is TRBV2, the J gene TRBJ2-2; TRBD1 or TRBD2 may be the D gene (5 bases each). The CDR3 extends over 15 amino acids. The V gene lost 8 bases and the J gene lost 0 bases, with 13 bases spanning the gap. Germline V gene data show CDR1 as SNHLY and CDR2 as FYNNEI. DNA of the CDR3: TGTGCCAGCCGTGGAGGACACGCGAACACCGGGGAGCTGTTTTTT. It yields the protein CASRGGHANTGELFF.

This clone was detected only once. The chain joins TRBV7-9 to TRBJ1-5, with D unclear. Germline CDR1 SEHNR, CDR2 FQNEAQ (reference sequence). Between the trimmed V and J ends, which lost 2 bases and 5 bases, there was a span of 4 bases. The CDR3 length is 12 residues. The CDR3 sequence: CASSLLDQPQHF. CDR3 DNA: TGTGCCAGCAGCTTATTAGATCAGCCCCAGCATTTT.

This clone has a single count. The chain recombines TRBV4-1 with TRBJ2-1; D is perhaps TRBD2 (7 bases). CDR1 is MGHRA, CDR2 YSYEKL, per germline. Trimming removed 0 bases from V and 5 bases from J, with 17 bases in between. The CDR3 is 17 residues long. In nucleotides, the CDR3 is TGCGCCAGCAGCCAAGATGGGTGGGGGGGGCCGAACAATGAGCAGTTCTTC. This sequence encodes CASSQDGWGGPNNEQFF.

The chain couples TRBV27 to TRBJ1-6; no clear D gene. The CDR3 covers 16 residues. The ends were cut back, 1 base at V and 10 bases at J, with 17 bases in the middle. Per the germline V gene, CDR1 is MNHEY and CDR2 is SMNVEV (reference sequence). For the CDR3, the DNA is TGTGCCAGCAGTTTATTTGTTGGGGTGGTTAGCTCACCCCTCCACTTT. Protein sequence: CASSLFVGVVSSPLHF.